This T cell receptor beta chain was obtained from a study of T cell repertoires in cytomegalovirus infection. The CDR3 is 17 amino acids. The germline CDR1 and CDR2 sequences are MDHEN and SYDVKM. V was clipped by 2 bases and J by 2 bases, with 16 bases between them. This clonotype has only a few counts. TCRdb re-analysed the reads in MiXCR, keeping a single row per CDR3 protein. The sample holds about 180,000 distinct CDR3 sequences; about a sixth are singletons and the top ten take approximately 25%. The chain joins TRBV28 to TRBJ1-5; D ambiguous. Sequencing was carried out using CD8+ T cells from PBMCs. The TCR originated in a human donor in good health (CMV status not recorded). Some clones in this sample may be carry-over from other donors' samples. This chain's CDR3 is CASSLKGLRYGNQPQHF. The CDR3 nucleotides are TGTGCCAGCAGTTTAAAGGGTCTTAGGTATGGCAATCAGCCCCAGCATTTT.